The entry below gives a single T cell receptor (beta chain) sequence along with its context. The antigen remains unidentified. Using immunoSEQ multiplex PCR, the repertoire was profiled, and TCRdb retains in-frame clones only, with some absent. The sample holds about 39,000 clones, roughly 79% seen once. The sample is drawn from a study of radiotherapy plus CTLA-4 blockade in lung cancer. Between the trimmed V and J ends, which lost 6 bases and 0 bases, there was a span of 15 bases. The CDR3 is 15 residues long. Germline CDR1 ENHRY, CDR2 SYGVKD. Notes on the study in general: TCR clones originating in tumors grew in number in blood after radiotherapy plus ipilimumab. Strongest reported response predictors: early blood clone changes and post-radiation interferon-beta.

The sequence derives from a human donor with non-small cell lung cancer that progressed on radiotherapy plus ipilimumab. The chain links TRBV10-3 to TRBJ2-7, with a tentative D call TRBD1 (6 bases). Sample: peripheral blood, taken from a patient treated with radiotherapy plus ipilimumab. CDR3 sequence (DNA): TGTGCCATCAGAGAAGGACAGACCAGCTCCTACGAGCAGTACTTC. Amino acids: CAIREGQTSSYEQYF.